These 18 T cell receptor beta chains came from one sample sequenced in a study of CD8 T cells in ankylosing spondylitis. Notes on the study in general: Ankylosing spondylitis blood appeared to be characterized by a TCR beta motif of under 10 highly homologous variants.

For these TCRs, the target antigens are not known. Via MiXCR, TCRdb re-called the 5' RACE reads, giving one row per CDR3 protein. Here the sample spans 470,000 or so distinct CDR3 sequences, roughly 27% being singletons. What was sequenced was blood, either unsorted or a sorted T cell fraction (not recorded which). These receptors were collected from a male donor with ankylosing spondylitis.

The CDR3 region has the DNA TGCAGTGCTAGTTGGCGGGACTCCTACGAGCAGTACTTC. Its translation: CSASWRDSYEQYF. This rearrangement joins TRBV20-1 to TRBJ2-7, with TRBD2 as a possible D gene (6 bases). Trimming pared 3 bases from V and 0 bases from J, leaving 9 bases between. Germline V CDR1 and CDR2: DFQATT, SNEGSKA (reference sequence). The CDR3 consists of 13 residues.

In this sample, this clonotype turned up a few times. CDR3 coding DNA: TGCAGTGCTCCCCGGACTAGCGGGAGGAGTGAGCAGTTCTTC. This sequence encodes CSAPRTSGRSEQFF. V gene TRBV20-1 combines with J gene TRBJ2-1; TRBD2 agrees at 14 bases. Germline V CDR1 and CDR2: DFQATT, SNEGSKA (reference sequence). J lost 9 bases, V lost 5 bases, and 6 bases had no gene match. This CDR3 comprises 14 residues.

The chain combines TRBV12-3 or TRBV12-4 with TRBJ1-6, with D maybe TRBD1 (6 bases). The CDR3 runs to 14 residues. Trimming removed 3 bases at V and 10 bases at J, with 13 bases between. The CDR3 loop reads CASSFDRSESPLHF. The CDR3 region has the DNA TGTGCCAGCAGTTTTGACAGGAGCGAATCACCCCTCCACTTT.

This chain joins TRBV19 and TRBJ2-1, with D perhaps being TRBD1 or TRBD2 (7 bases each). The CDR3 is 15 residues long. Germline CDR1 is LNHDA and CDR2 is SQIVND (reference sequence). Trimming removed 3 bases from V and 3 bases from J, with 12 bases in between. CDR3 region: CASSMQGGYYNEQFF. The CDR3 nucleotides read TGTGCCAGTAGTATGCAGGGGGGGTACTACAATGAGCAGTTCTTC. The full variable domain, its missing parts supplied by reference TRBV19 and TRBJ2-1, is DGGITQSPKYLFRKEGQNVTLSCEQNLNHDAMYWYRQDPGQGLRLIYYSQIVNDFQKGDIAEGYSVSREKKESFPLTVTSAQKNPTAFYLCASSMQGGYYNEQFFGPGTRLTVL.

V gene TRBV5-1 combines with J gene TRBJ1-1; TRBD1 agrees at 10 bases. Trimming at V came to 4 bases and at J to 5 bases, leaving 5 bases not matched to a gene. The CDR3 covers 14 residues. In germline, CDR1 is SGHRS, CDR2 YFSETQ. The CDR3 loop reads CASSGRDRGTEAFF. The CDR3, as DNA: TGCGCCAGCAGCGGGAGGGACAGGGGAACTGAAGCTTTCTTT. The full variable domain, completed using reference TRBV5-1 and TRBJ1-1, is KAGVTQTPRYLIKTRGQQVTLSCSPISGHRSVSWYQQTPGQGLQFLFEYFSETQRNKGNFPGRFSGRQFSNSRSEMNVSTLELGDSALYLCASSGRDRGTEAFFGQGTRLTVV.

A few counts support this clonotype. This chain uses TRBV11-2 with TRBJ2-1, with TRBD2 identical over 9 bases. There are 13 residues in the CDR3. Trimming at V came to 5 bases and at J to 7 bases, leaving 3 bases not matched to a gene. Germline loops: CDR1 SGHAT, CDR2 FQNNGV. The chain's CDR3 is CASSSSGSNEQFF. The CDR3 nucleotides are TGTGCCAGCAGCAGTAGCGGGAGTAATGAGCAGTTCTTC.

This clonotype was seen more than once but under ten times. J is TRBJ2-2 and V is TRBV20-1, with D unresolved. V gave up 6 bases and J gave up 2 bases, with 10 bases separating them. The length of the CDR3 is 13 residues. The germline V gene encodes CDR1 DFQATT and CDR2 SNEGSKA (reference sequence). The DNA for the CDR3 is TGCAGTGCGAATAGGAGAAACACCGGGGAGCTGTTTTTT. It is translated as CSANRRNTGELFF.

This clonotype was observed a few times. The chain links TRBV20-1 to TRBJ1-5; tentative D call: TRBD1 (5 bases). Deletions cut 6 bases from V and 1 base from J, with 22 bases between. This CDR3 has 17 residues. Germline assignment: CDR1 DFQATT and CDR2 SNEGSKA (reference sequence). The CDR3 protein is CSALENQGFRSNQPQHF. The CDR3 DNA reads as TGCAGTGCCCTGGAAAATCAGGGTTTCAGGAGCAATCAGCCCCAGCATTTT.

CDR3 protein: CATSRDERTSGDILRHEQFF. The CDR3 region has the DNA TGTGCCACCAGCAGAGACGAGAGGACTAGTGGGGACATCCTTAGGCATGAGCAGTTCTTC. The chain has TRBV15 and TRBJ2-1; tentatively, D is TRBD2 (7 bases). Germline V gene data show CDR1 as LNHNV and CDR2 as YYDKDF (reference sequence). The CDR3 has 20 amino acids. V lost 0 bases and J lost 8, with 29 bases in between.

Points on this clonotype: A read error may produce the germline difference seen at one junction end. The chain's CDR3 is CSARDPQGMIAKNIQYF. As DNA, the CDR3 is TGCAGTGCGAGAGATCCCCAGGGTATGATAGCCAAAAACATTCAGTACTTC. The chain recombines TRBV20-1 with TRBJ2-4, with D possibly matching TRBD1 (5 bases). Germline V lookup: CDR1 DFQATT, CDR2 SNEGSKA (reference sequence). The CDR3 is 17 residues long.

This clonotype was recorded many times. J is TRBJ2-1 and V is TRBV24-1; the match to TRBD2 covers 9 bases. The CDR3 contains 14 residues. Germline loops: CDR1 KGHDR, CDR2 SFDVKD. V lost 1 base and J lost 10; bases outside the gene matches: 4. This CDR3 reads CATSDLGAGGEQFF. Written as DNA, the CDR3 is TGTGCCACCAGTGATTTAGGAGCGGGAGGCGAGCAGTTCTTC.

This clonotype was seen a few times. The J gene is TRBJ1-2, the V gene TRBV11-2; D is unclear. V was cut by 1 base and J by 5 bases, with 11 bases left in between. The V gene's germline CDR1 is SGHAT and CDR2 FQNNGV. The CDR3 totals 14 residues. CDR3: CASSLVAGEYGYTF. For the CDR3, the DNA is TGTGCCAGCAGCTTAGTAGCTGGGGAATATGGCTACACCTTC.

The chain joins TRBV7-2 to TRBJ2-1; D is unresolved. The CDR3 length is 13 residues. V lost 2 bases to trimming and J lost 8 bases, with 10 bases between them. Germline loops: CDR1 SGHTA, CDR2 FQGNSA. Here the CDR3 reads CASSLPQTDEQFF. Written as DNA, the CDR3 is TGTGCCAGCAGCTTACCACAGACCGATGAGCAGTTCTTC.

The chain employs TRBV11-2 and TRBJ2-5, with a possible D match to TRBD1 (7 bases). This CDR3 has 15 amino acids. Germline loops: CDR1 SGHAT, CDR2 FQNNGV. Deletions cut 3 bases from V and 1 base from J, with 12 bases between. The CDR3 region has the DNA TGTGCCAGCAGCTTCTCCAGGGGGGTCCAAGAGACCCAGTACTTC. This sequence encodes CASSFSRGVQETQYF.

The V call is TRBV20-1, the J call TRBJ1-1; D perhaps matches TRBD1 (6 bases). The CDR3 length is 12 residues. CDR1 is DFQATT, CDR2 SNEGSKA, per germline (reference sequence). V lost 6 bases to trimming and J lost 7 bases, with 15 bases between them. CDR3 bases: TGCAGTGCCGGGGGGGGGCAGGTTGAAGCTTTCTTT. Translation gives CSAGGGQVEAFF.

Concerning this clonotype itself: Relative to the germline gene, one junction end is altered; a read error may explain this. The V and J genes are TRBV12-3 or TRBV12-4 and TRBJ2-1; 16 bases match TRBD2. This CDR3 spans 18 amino acids. The CDR3 bases are TGTACCAGCAGTGCGGGACTAGCGGGAGGGAGCTCCTACAATGAGCAGTTCTTC. Amino acids: CTSSAGLAGGSSYNEQFF.

This clonotype appeared a few times. This sequence joins TRBV12-3 or TRBV12-4 and TRBJ2-2; tentative D call: TRBD1 (5 bases). The CDR3 runs to 14 residues. The germline V and J ends were trimmed by 6 bases and 0 bases, with 8 bases remaining between them. The CDR3, as DNA: TGTGCCAGCAGAACAGGCGCGAACACCGGGGAGCTGTTTTTT. It yields the protein CASRTGANTGELFF.

V gene TRBV5-1 combines with J gene TRBJ1-1; a possible D gene is TRBD1 (5 bases). Germline CDR1 reads SGHRS; CDR2 reads YFSETQ. The CDR3 has 15 amino acids. Trimming shortened V by 5 bases and J by 1 base, and 15 bases separated the two germline ends. This chain's CDR3 is CASRMGGRGNTEAFF. The CDR3 DNA is TGCGCCAGCAGGATGGGGGGAAGGGGGAACACTGAAGCTTTCTTT.